Listed below are T cell receptor beta chains from one sample, sequenced in a study of cytomegalovirus exposure and HLA in healthy donors. Method: immunoSEQ multiplex PCR; TCRdb's copy keeps in-frame clones and lacks some. The table includes more than 85,000 clones, around 70% detected once. The sequencing sample was made of PBMCs. These receptors originate from a woman in her 70s in good health and CMV-seropositive. CDR3s include the opening cysteine and the closing phenylalanine or tryptophan. Clone sizes are given selectively: once, few, many, or a class where the clone is expanded.

cdr3_aa: CASSRDSYEQYF; clone_size: NA; v_call: TRBV6-5
cdr3_aa: CASSQEVGQGVYTIYF; clone_size: few; v_call: TRBV4-2
cdr3_aa: CASSLSGFSTDTQYF; clone_size: NA; v_call: TRBV11-2
cdr3_aa: CASSLGRQGAGNTEAFF; clone_size: NA; v_call: TRBV7-9
cdr3_aa: CAWGGGLGYEQYF; clone_size: NA; v_call: TRBV30
cdr3_aa: CAWSQPPGSGNQPQHF; clone_size: NA; v_call: TRBV30
cdr3_aa: CASSYLSLANTGELFF; clone_size: NA; v_call: TRBV6-5
cdr3_aa: CASSPSQSDISSYNEQFF; clone_size: NA; v_call: TRBV4-1
cdr3_aa: CSVEGGGTDTQYF; clone_size: few; v_call: TRBV29-1
cdr3_aa: CASSLLGSGANVLTF; clone_size: NA; v_call: TRBV4-1
cdr3_aa: CASSDSVGQPSTF; clone_size: NA; v_call: TRBV10-2
cdr3_aa: CASNLGGAPAEAFF; clone_size: NA; v_call: TRBV2
cdr3_aa: CASGSPMGTTDTQYF; clone_size: NA; v_call: TRBV12-5
cdr3_aa: CASSFTGNNYGYTF; clone_size: NA; v_call: TRBV5-1
cdr3_aa: CASSPRDRGFGANVLTF; clone_size: NA; v_call: TRBV14